This T cell receptor beta chain was profiled in a study of tumor and adjacent non-tumor tissue in lung cancer. Whole-study context: The patients, around 11 men and 5 women, were about 31 to 76 with stage I to III disease.

The CDR3 is made up of 15 amino acids. Germline values: CDR1 DFQATT, CDR2 SNEGSKA (reference sequence). Deletions cut 4 bases from V and 6 bases from J, with 19 bases between. A word on this clonotype: The target antigen is unknown. The CDR3 ends on some other residue instead of the conserved phenylalanine or tryptophan, so this is likely a read error.

A modified ARM-PCR protocol with three rounds of nested PCR amplified TCRbeta. One entry per CDR3 protein results from TCRdb running MiXCR on the multiplex PCR reads. The sample includes roughly 70,000 distinct CDR3 sequences, 65% to 75% of them seen just once. This sample's RNA came from whole unsorted tissue. More than 3 cm separated this lung sample from the edge of the tumor. Notes on the study in general: In normal lung, the top 100 clones were significantly more dominant than in tumor. TCR diversity was significantly greater in tumor than normal lung tissue. Patients with more diverse tumor TCRs had worse survival.

The sequence derives from a woman aged 45-60 years with non-small cell lung cancer. The chain uses TRBV20-1 and TRBJ2-1; D is ambiguous. The sequencing sample was made of distant non-tumor lung tissue. DNA for the CDR3: TGCAGTGCTAAAGATCGGCAGGTTTTGGTCAATGAGCAGTTCGTC. Translated: CSAKDRQVLVNEQFV.